This TCR beta chain was sequenced in a study of cytomegalovirus exposure and HLA in healthy donors. This CDR3 has 15 residues. The germline V gene has CDR1 MNHEY and CDR2 SMNVEV (reference sequence). The trim removed 4 bases at V and 3 bases at J, leaving 7 bases unmatched. Data came from immunoSEQ multiplex PCR; TCRdb stores just in-frame clones and leaves some out. The sample yields roughly 130,000 clones, approximately 85% seen once. The sequence was obtained from a woman in her 30s in good health and CMV-seronegative. This rearrangement joins TRBV27 to TRBJ2-7; 9 nucleotides match TRBD1. Sample: PBMCs. CDR3 residues: CASSSADRGYYEQYF. As DNA, the CDR3 is TGTGCCAGCAGTTCCGCGGACAGGGGTTACTACGAGCAGTACTTC.